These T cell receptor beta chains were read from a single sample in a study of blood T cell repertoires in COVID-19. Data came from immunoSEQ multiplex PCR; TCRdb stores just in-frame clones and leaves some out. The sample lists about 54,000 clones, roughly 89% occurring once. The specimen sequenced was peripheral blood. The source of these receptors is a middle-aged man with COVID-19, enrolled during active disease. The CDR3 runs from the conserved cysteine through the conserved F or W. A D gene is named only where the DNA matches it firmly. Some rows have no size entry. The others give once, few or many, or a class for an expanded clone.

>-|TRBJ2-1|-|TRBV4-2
TGTGCCAGCAGCCAAGATGGCCAGGGTCCCTACAATGAGCAGTTCTTC
CASSQDGQGPYNEQFF
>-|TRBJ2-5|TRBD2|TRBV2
TGTGCCAGTACCCCCCCCAGCGGGGGGGCGAGAGAGACCCAGTACTTC
CASTPPSGGARETQYF
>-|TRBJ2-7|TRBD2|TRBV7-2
TGTGCCAGCAGCCCGGGACTAGCGGGACAACCCGGACGCGAGCAGTACTTC
CASSPGLAGQPGREQYF
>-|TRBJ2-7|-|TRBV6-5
TGTGCCAGCAGGCAGGTCTCCTACGAGCAGTACTTC
CASRQVSYEQYF
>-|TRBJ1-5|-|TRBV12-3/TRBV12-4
TGTGCCAGCAGTTTTTTAGATCAGCCCCAGCATTTT
CASSFLDQPQHF
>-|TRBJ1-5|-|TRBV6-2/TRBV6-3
TGTGCCAGCAGTCATTTGACACATAGCAATCAGCCCCAGCATTTT
CASSHLTHSNQPQHF
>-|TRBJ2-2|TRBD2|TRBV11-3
TGTGCCAGCGCCCGCGGGGGGGCGAACACCGGGGAGCTGTTTTTT
CASARGGANTGELFF
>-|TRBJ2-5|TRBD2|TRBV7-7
TGTGCCAGCAGCTCCAGGGCGGGTAGCGGGTCTGGGACCCAGTACTTC
CASSSRAGSGSGTQYF
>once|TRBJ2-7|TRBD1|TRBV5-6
TGTGCCAGCAGTTTAGGACAGGGGAGTAACGAGCAGTACTTC
CASSLGQGSNEQYF
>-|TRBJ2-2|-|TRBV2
TGTGCCAGCAGTGAAGCGCTTCGGAGCGGTCCTCACACCGGGGAGCTGTTTTTT
CASSEALRSGPHTGELFF
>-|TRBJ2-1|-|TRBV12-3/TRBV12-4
TGTGCCAGCAGTTTTGAGGATGAGCAGTTCTTC
CASSFEDEQFF
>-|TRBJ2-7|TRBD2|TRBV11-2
TGTGCCAGCAGCTTAGATCCCCGCGCGGGAGGCGAGCAGTACTTC
CASSLDPRAGGEQYF
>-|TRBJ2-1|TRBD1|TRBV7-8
TGTGCCAGCAGCTCTCTGGCCGGGACAGCTTACAATGAGCAGTTCTTC
CASSSLAGTAYNEQFF
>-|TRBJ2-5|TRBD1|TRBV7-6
TGTGCCAGCAGCTTAAGGTCGGGACAGGGATATGAGACCCAGTACTTC
CASSLRSGQGYETQYF
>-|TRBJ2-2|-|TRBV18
TGTGCCAGCTCACCTAACACTCCGGGAGTCGGGGAGCTGTTTTTT
CASSPNTPGVGELFF
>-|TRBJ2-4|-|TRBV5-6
TGTGCCAGCAGCTTTGGCGGGTTAGCCAAAAACATTCAGTACTTC
CASSFGGLAKNIQYF
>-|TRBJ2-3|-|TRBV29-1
TGCAGCGTTGCCTCTTTAGGCGGCGCAGATACGCAGTATTTT
CSVASLGGADTQYF
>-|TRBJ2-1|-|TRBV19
TGTGCCAGTAGTATTAGAGGACAGTCCTACAATGAGCAGTTCTTC
CASSIRGQSYNEQFF
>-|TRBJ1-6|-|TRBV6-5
TGTGCCAGCAGTCACGGCCCAAGAGGGAATTCACCCCTCCACTTT
CASSHGPRGNSPLHF
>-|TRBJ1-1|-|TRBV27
TGTGCCAGCAGTCTGAGGGAAGTAAAAGGCGCTGAAGCTTTCTTT
CASSLREVKGAEAFF
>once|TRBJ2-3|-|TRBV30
TGTGCCTTCACCTCCAGACAGGAGGGGAGGGTCAAGGACACAGATACGCAGTATTTT
CAFTSRQEGRVKDTDTQYF
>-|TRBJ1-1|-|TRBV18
TGTGCCAGCTCCCAGCCAGGCAGGGGGAACACTGAAGCTTTCTTT
CASSQPGRGNTEAFF
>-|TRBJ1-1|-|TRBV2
TGTGCCAGCAGAAACAGAATGAACACTGAAGCTTTCTTT
CASRNRMNTEAFF
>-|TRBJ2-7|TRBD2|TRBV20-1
TGCAGTGCTAGTCAACTAGCGGGGGGCTCCTACGAGCAGTACTTC
CSASQLAGGSYEQYF
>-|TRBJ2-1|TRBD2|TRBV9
TGTGCCAGCAGCAGGACTAGCGGGGGGGCTAATGAGCAGTTCTTC
CASSRTSGGANEQFF
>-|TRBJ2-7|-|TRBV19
TGTGCCAGTAGTGGCGGCAGTCTCGGCGAGCAGTACTTC
CASSGGSLGEQYF
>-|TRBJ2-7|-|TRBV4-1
TGCGCCAGCAGCCCAACGAGGAGAGCCGAGCAGTACTTC
CASSPTRRAEQYF
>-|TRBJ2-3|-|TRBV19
TGTGCCAGTAGCCCACCCGGGGGGCAGGCAGATACGCAGTATTTT
CASSPPGGQADTQYF
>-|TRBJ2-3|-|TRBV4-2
TGTGCCAGCAGCCCCGGGAGTTGGGCAGATACGCAGTATTTT
CASSPGSWADTQYF
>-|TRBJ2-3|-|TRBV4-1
TGCGCCAGCAGCCAAGCGGGAACAGATACGCAGTATTTT
CASSQAGTDTQYF
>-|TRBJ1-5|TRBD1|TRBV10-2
TGCGCCACCAAGGCCAGGGGGCTGGGGGTGGGCAATCAGCCCCAGCATTTT
CATKARGLGVGNQPQHF
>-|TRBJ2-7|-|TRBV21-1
TGTGCCAGCAGCAAGCCTACAGGGGGGGAAAGCTCCTACGAGCAGTACTTC
CASSKPTGGESSYEQYF
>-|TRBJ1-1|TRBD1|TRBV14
TGTGCCAGCAGCCAAAGGACAGGGCGCATCACTGAAGCTTTCTTT
CASSQRTGRITEAFF
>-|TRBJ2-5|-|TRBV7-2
TGTGCCAGCAGCTCTCAGGGAATCAAGGAGACCCAGTACTTC
CASSSQGIKETQYF
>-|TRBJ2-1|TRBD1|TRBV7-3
TGTGCCAGCAGCTTCGACAGGGGGGACAATGAGCAGTTCTTC
CASSFDRGDNEQFF
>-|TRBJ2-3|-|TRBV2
TGTGCCAGCAGTGATGATGGTCTAGTTTTGGTGGATACGCAGTATTTT
CASSDDGLVLVDTQYF
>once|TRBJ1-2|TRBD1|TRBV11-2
TGTGCCAGCAGCTTTTCGGACAGGGGCAACTATGGCTACACCTTC
CASSFSDRGNYGYTF
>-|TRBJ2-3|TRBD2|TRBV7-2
TGTGCCAGCAGCTTAGATGAGCGGGACGGAGATACGCAGTATTTT
CASSLDERDGDTQYF
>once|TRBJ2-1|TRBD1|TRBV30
TGTGCCTGGAGTCCCCGGGACAGGATCAACAATGAGCAGTTCTTC
CAWSPRDRINNEQFF
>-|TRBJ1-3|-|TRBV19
TGTGCCAGTAGTATAGGTACGGGTGTCTCTGGAAACACCATATATTTT
CASSIGTGVSGNTIYF
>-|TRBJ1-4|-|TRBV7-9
TGTGCCAGCTCGGGGGAAAAACTGTTTTTT
CASSGEKLFF
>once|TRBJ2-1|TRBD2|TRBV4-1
TGCGCCAGCAGCCAAAGCGGTACTAGCGGGGCATACAATGAGCAGTTCTTC
CASSQSGTSGAYNEQFF
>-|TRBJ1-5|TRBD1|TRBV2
TGTGCCAGCAGTGGGACAGGGGGCGGCAATCAGCCCCAGCATTTT
CASSGTGGGNQPQHF
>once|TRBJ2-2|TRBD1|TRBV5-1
TGCGCCAGCAGAGGGGCGGGACAGGGATCAACCGGGGAGCTGTTTTTT
CASRGAGQGSTGELFF
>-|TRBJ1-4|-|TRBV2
TGTGCCAGCACCCTGCTCCCAGGGTATGGGCGGTTTGATGAAAAACTGTTTTTT
CASTLLPGYGRFDEKLFF
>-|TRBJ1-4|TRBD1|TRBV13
TGTGCCAGCAGCGTAGGACAGGGGGAAAAACTGTTTTTT
CASSVGQGEKLFF
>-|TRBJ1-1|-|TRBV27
TGTGCCAGCAGTCGATTTGGGCAAGCGAACACTGAAGCTTTCTTT
CASSRFGQANTEAFF
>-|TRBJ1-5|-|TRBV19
TGTGCCAGTAGTATACGGGAGATCAATCAGCCCCAGCATTTT
CASSIREINQPQHF
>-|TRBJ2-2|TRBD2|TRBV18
TGTGCCAGCTCACTTGGGAGGGCGTCCGGGGAGCTGTTTTTT
CASSLGRASGELFF
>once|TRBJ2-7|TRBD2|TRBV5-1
TGCGCCAGCAGCTCCCGTGGGGGGGGTCCTGCCTACGAGCAGTACTTC
CASSSRGGGPAYEQYF
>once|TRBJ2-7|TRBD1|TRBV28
TGTGCCAGCAGGCGACAGGGCGATTCCTACGAGCAGTACTTC
CASRRQGDSYEQYF
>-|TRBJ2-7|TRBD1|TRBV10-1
TGCGCCAGCAGTGCCGGGACAGGGTTTCTCGAGCAGTACTTC
CASSAGTGFLEQYF
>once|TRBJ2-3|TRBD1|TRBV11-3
TGTGCCAGCAGCACCGCGGACAGGGGGCTCACAGATACGCAGTATTTT
CASSTADRGLTDTQYF
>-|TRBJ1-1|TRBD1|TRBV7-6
TGTGCCAGCAGCTCGACCGGGACAGGGATGAACACTGAAGCTTTCTTT
CASSSTGTGMNTEAFF
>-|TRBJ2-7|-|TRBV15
TGTGCCACCAGCAGGGGAGGCTACGAGCAGTACTTC
CATSRGGYEQYF
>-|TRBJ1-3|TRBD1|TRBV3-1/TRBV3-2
TGTGCCAGCAGCCAAGCCGGGACAGCCCTGGGAAACACCATATATTTT
CASSQAGTALGNTIYF
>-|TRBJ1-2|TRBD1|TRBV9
TGTGCCAGCAGCGTAGCTGACAGGGGTTACTATGGCTACACCTTC
CASSVADRGYYGYTF
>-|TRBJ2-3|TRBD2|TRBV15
TGTGCCACCAGATCTAGTGGGGGAGCGGGAGAAGTAGATACGCAGTATTTT
CATRSSGGAGEVDTQYF
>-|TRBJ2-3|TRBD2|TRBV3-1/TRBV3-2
TGTGCCAGCAGCCATGTGGTTTCTGGGCTAGCGGGTTCGGATACGCAGTATTTT
CASSHVVSGLAGSDTQYF
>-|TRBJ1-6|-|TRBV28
TGTGCCAGCAGAGACTCTTCCTATAATTCACCCCTCCACTTT
CASRDSSYNSPLHF